The sequence of this TCR beta chain was determined in a study of T cell responses to AZD1222 COVID-19 vaccine. Germline CDR1 is KGHSH and CDR2 is LQKENI. V was pared by 4 bases and J by 4 bases, with 5 bases of the junction left unmatched. The CDR3 totals 15 residues. About this clone: Antigen specificity is unknown.

Study-wide points: Just a handful of people given AZD1222 tested seropositive at baseline. Donor demographics were predominantly white British with a female majority; clonal diversity may be underestimated. Samples come after the peak T cell response, not at day 14.

Data came from immunoSEQ multiplex PCR; TCRdb stores just in-frame clones and leaves some out. This table holds around 100,000 clones, about 92% found once. The receptor comes from an adult in good health. This chain links TRBV18 with TRBJ1-5, with 9 bases lining up with TRBD1. The sample was peripheral blood, taken on day 0 of AZD1222 vaccination. The CDR3 nucleotides are TGTGCCAGCTCACAACAGGGGGCGCCGAATCAGCCCCAGCATTTT. Protein: CASSQQGAPNQPQHF.